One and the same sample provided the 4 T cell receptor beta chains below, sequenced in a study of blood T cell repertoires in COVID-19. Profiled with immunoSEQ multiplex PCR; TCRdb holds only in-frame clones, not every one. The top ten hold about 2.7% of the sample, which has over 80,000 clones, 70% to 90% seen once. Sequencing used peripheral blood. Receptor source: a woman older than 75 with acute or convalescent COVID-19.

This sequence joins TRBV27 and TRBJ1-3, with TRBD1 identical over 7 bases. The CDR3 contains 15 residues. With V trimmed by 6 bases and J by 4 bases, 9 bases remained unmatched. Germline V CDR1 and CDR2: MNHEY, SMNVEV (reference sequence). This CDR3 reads CASRPQGRSGNTIYF. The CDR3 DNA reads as TGTGCCAGCAGGCCACAGGGGCGATCCGGAAACACCATATATTTT.

The CDR3 loop is CASRDIYGYTF. DNA for the CDR3: TGTGCCAGCAGAGACATCTATGGCTACACCTTC. The chain is built from TRBV6-5 and TRBJ1-2; D gene ambiguous. CDR3 length: 11 amino acids. In germline, CDR1 is MNHEY, CDR2 SVGAGI. V dropped 6 bases and J dropped 4 bases, with 6 bases sitting between them.

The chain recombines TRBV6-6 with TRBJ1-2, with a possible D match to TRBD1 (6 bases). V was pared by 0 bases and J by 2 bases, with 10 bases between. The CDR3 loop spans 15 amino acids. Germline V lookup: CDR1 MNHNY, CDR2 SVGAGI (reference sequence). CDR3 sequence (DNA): TGTGCCAGCAGTTACTCGGAGGGGGGGAACTATGGCTACACCTTC. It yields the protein CASSYSEGGNYGYTF.

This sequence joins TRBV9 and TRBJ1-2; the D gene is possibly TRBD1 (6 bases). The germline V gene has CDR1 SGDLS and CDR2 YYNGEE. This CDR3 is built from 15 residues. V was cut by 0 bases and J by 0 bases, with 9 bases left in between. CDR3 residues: CASSVGTATNYGYTF. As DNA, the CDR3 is TGTGCCAGCAGCGTAGGGACAGCAACTAACTATGGCTACACCTTC.